This entry concerns a single T cell receptor (beta chain). Germline V gene data show CDR1 as SNHLY and CDR2 as FYNNEI. The CDR3 is 13 amino acids. Trimming left V 5 bases short and J 2 bases short, with 10 bases between. This sample stems from a study of blood T cell repertoires in COVID-19. The protocol was immunoSEQ multiplex PCR, while the TCRdb copy is restricted to in-frame clones and leaves out a portion. The sample carries 37,000 or so clones, about 89% recorded once. This chain connects TRBV2 to TRBJ2-7; a weak D match, TRBD2 (7 bases). Sequenced input: peripheral blood. This clonotype originated in a human donor in a cohort sampled during active COVID-19. As DNA, the CDR3 is TGTGCCAGCAGTAGGGGGAGGGCCTACGAGCAGTACTTC. It codes for CASSRGRAYEQYF.